The rows below give T cell receptor beta chains drawn from one sample of a study of blood T cell repertoires in COVID-19. TCRdb's copy holds only in-frame clones and misses some; the assay was immunoSEQ multiplex PCR. The sample lists some 350,000 clones, about 90% occurring once. Sequenced input: PBMCs or T cells enriched from blood (not recorded which). The receptors shown here come from a woman aged 30 to 39 who had recovered from COVID-19. Each CDR3 is given without its conserved first and last residue. A clone size is listed for some rows: how often the clone was seen (once, few, many), or a class if it is expanded.

clone_size: -
j_call: TRBJ1-6
v_call: TRBV4-3
cdr3_aa: ASSQEGGAYNSPLH

clone_size: -
j_call: TRBJ2-1
v_call: TRBV3-1/TRBV3-2
cdr3_aa: ASSQRLAGGIREQF

clone_size: -
j_call: TRBJ1-6
v_call: TRBV13
cdr3_aa: ASSLGPQGYNSPLH

clone_size: few
j_call: TRBJ1-3
v_call: TRBV19
cdr3_aa: ASSPPGQGRDTIY

clone_size: -
j_call: TRBJ1-1
v_call: TRBV18
cdr3_aa: ASSPLTGGADTEAF

clone_size: -
j_call: TRBJ1-1
v_call: TRBV7-9
cdr3_aa: ATIPRGSDSTEAF

clone_size: -
j_call: TRBJ1-1
v_call: TRBV7-9
cdr3_aa: ASRHSRGGPEAF

clone_size: few
j_call: TRBJ1-2
v_call: TRBV6-5
cdr3_aa: ASILMGRGQGYT

clone_size: -
j_call: TRBJ1-2
v_call: TRBV5-6
cdr3_aa: ASSLYREPNYGYT

clone_size: -
j_call: TRBJ2-7
v_call: TRBV3-1/TRBV3-2
cdr3_aa: ASSPRTGVEGDEQY

clone_size: few
j_call: TRBJ1-5
v_call: TRBV19
cdr3_aa: ASASGVGNQPQH

clone_size: -
j_call: TRBJ1-4
v_call: TRBV28
cdr3_aa: ASSFQGGNEKLF

clone_size: -
j_call: TRBJ1-6
v_call: TRBV7-8
cdr3_aa: ASSFQGFRSPLH

clone_size: once
j_call: TRBJ2-2
v_call: TRBV27
cdr3_aa: ASSRTGEHTGELF

clone_size: few
j_call: TRBJ2-7
v_call: TRBV3-1/TRBV3-2
cdr3_aa: ASSQESTMPFSSYEQY